This TCR beta chain came from a study of shared clonotypes between healthy human individuals. This table comes from immunoSEQ multiplex PCR, and its TCRdb copy is limited to in-frame clones, with some not included. The sample shows about 2 million clones, just under 95% of them seen only once. Naive CD8 cells, CD45RO-negative and positively selected for CCR7, excluded terminally differentiated effector memory CD45RA+ cells. The sequenced material came from naive CD8+ T cells sorted from blood. The sequence derives from a man between 18 and 35 years old in good health.

CDR3 DNA: TGTGCCAGCAGCGCCCTCGTCGGGTATCGTGAAAAACTGTTTTTT. Protein: CASSALVGYREKLFF. The V and J genes are TRBV6-5 and TRBJ1-4, with D hard to call. V was cut by 6 bases and J by 7 bases, with 18 bases left in between. This CDR3 has 15 amino acids. The germline V gene has CDR1 MNHEY and CDR2 SVGAGI.